Listed here are 27 T cell receptor beta chains from one sample, sequenced in a study of blood T cell repertoires in COVID-19 (dated by TCRdb to the early 2020s). Library preparation was by the immunoSEQ multiplex PCR assay. Held by TCRdb, this immuneACCESS table contains in-frame sequences only and omits some clones. Under half of the omission traces to an unresolved V gene where checked; the cause of the rest is unknown. This sample comprises 250,000 to 300,000 clones, roughly nine tenths of them detected only once. 3.5% to 4% of the sample lies in the top ten. The sample taken for sequencing was peripheral blood. These receptors came from a man younger than 30 with active or convalescent COVID-19.

J is TRBJ2-2 and V is TRBV27, with TRBD2 matching over 12 bases. Germline CDR1 and CDR2: MNHEY and SMNVEV (reference sequence). J was trimmed by 5 bases and V by 5 bases; bases with no gene match: 12. There are 18 residues in the CDR3. CDR3 bases: TGTGCCAGCAGTACCGGAGGGCTAGCGGGGGGGCGAACCGGGGAGCTGTTTTTT. Its translation: CASSTGGLAGGRTGELFF.

The rearrangement links TRBV7-9 to TRBJ1-2, with D unresolved. The CDR3 has 14 residues. V was trimmed by 3 bases and J by 9 bases, leaving 17 bases between them. The V gene's germline CDR1 is SEHNR and CDR2 FQNEAQ (reference sequence). The CDR3 reads CASSFPQEGHSYTF. DNA for the CDR3: TGTGCCAGCAGCTTCCCCCAGGAGGGTCATAGCTACACCTTC.

In nucleotides, the CDR3 is TGTGCCAGCAGCCCCCTTCTAAACTCCGGGACAGGGTTCATCTACGAGCAGTACTTC. This codes for CASSPLLNSGTGFIYEQYF. V is TRBV9 and J is TRBJ2-7; 9 bases fit TRBD1. CDR1 and CDR2 (germline): SGDLS, YYNGEE. The junction had 20 bases not matched to a gene; V was cut back by 4 bases and J by 3 bases. The CDR3 is made up of 19 amino acids.

Worth noting for this clone: Other DNA sequences of this sample code for an identical CDR3. The V gene is TRBV5-4, the J gene TRBJ2-7; tentatively, D is TRBD1 (5 bases). Trimming stripped 2 bases from V and 1 base from J, with 7 bases between. From germline, CDR1 is SGHNT and CDR2 YYREEE (reference sequence). The CDR3 runs 13 residues. The CDR3 sequence is CASSFSGSYEQYF. The DNA of the CDR3 is TGTGCCAGCAGCTTCTCAGGGTCCTACGAGCAGTACTTC.

The V call is TRBV12-5, the J call TRBJ2-7, with D perhaps TRBD1 (5 bases). The CDR3 extends over 13 amino acids. V was trimmed by 3 bases and J by 6 bases, leaving 12 bases between them. The germline V gene has CDR1 LGHNT and CDR2 FRNRAP. In DNA, the CDR3 is TGTGCTAGTGGTTTCGGCAGGGCATCCGAGCAGTACTTC. Its translation: CASGFGRASEQYF.

The chain combines TRBV2 with TRBJ1-2; 9 positions match TRBD1. Germline CDR1 reads SNHLY; CDR2 reads FYNNEI. Unmatched junction bases numbered 3, after V lost 5 bases and J lost 8 bases. The CDR3 runs 12 residues. The CDR3 is CASSWDREGYTF. CDR3 coding DNA: TGTGCCAGCAGTTGGGACAGGGAGGGCTACACCTTC. Full variable domain (rest looked up from reference TRBV2 and TRBJ1-2): EPEVTQTPSHQVTQMGQEVILRCVPISNHLYFYWYRQILGQKVEFLVSFYNNEISEKSEIFDDQFSVERPDGSNFTLKIRSTKLEDSAMYFCASSWDREGYTFGSGTRLTVV.

The chain joins TRBV9 to TRBJ2-7; 7 nucleotides agree with TRBD1. Germline V lookup: CDR1 SGDLS, CDR2 YYNGEE. V dropped 4 bases and J dropped 1; count of bases not matched to a gene: 11. The length of the CDR3 is 16 residues. For the CDR3, the DNA is TGTGCCAGCAGCCCCTCTCCCGACAGGGCATCCTACGAGCAGTACTTC. It is translated as CASSPSPDRASYEQYF.

The chain combines TRBV10-3 with TRBJ1-1; weak D call: TRBD1 (6 bases). Germline V lookup: CDR1 ENHRY, CDR2 SYGVKD. The CDR3 totals 14 residues. V was pared by 2 bases and J by 5 bases, with 12 bases between. The CDR3 DNA reads as TGTGCCATCAGTGAGAACAGGGCAGGTACTGAAGCTTTCTTT. Protein: CAISENRAGTEAFF.

This clone has only a few counts. CDR3 bases: TGTGCCAGCAGTGGTCTCGGGACTAGCGGCGAAATTCAGTACTTC. It specifies CASSGLGTSGEIQYF. This chain links TRBV2 with TRBJ2-4, with TRBD2 identical over 11 bases. CDR3 length: 15 residues. Per the germline V gene, CDR1 is SNHLY and CDR2 is FYNNEI. V lost 4 bases to trimming and J lost 10 bases; unmatched junction nucleotides: 9.

The CDR3 coding sequence is TGCAGCGTTGGGGAGGAACACTATGGCTACACCTTC. Protein product: CSVGEEHYGYTF. The chain joins TRBV29-1 to TRBJ1-2; D gene uncertain. The ends were cut back, 4 bases at V and 3 bases at J, with 9 bases in the middle. The CDR3 sequence is 12 residues long. From germline, CDR1 is SQVTM and CDR2 ANQGSEA.

Here the CDR3 DNA reads TGTGCCAGCAGTCCGGGACAGACTCTCTATGGCTACACCTTC. This translates into CASSPGQTLYGYTF. V is TRBV28 and J is TRBJ1-2; 7 positions agree with TRBD1. Looked up from germline, CDR1 is MDHEN and CDR2 is SYDVKM. This CDR3 comprises 14 residues. Trimming took 5 bases from V and 4 from J; bases not matched to a gene: 7.

V usage is TRBV6-5 and J usage is TRBJ2-7; no definite D call. Germline V gene sequence: CDR1 MNHEY, CDR2 SVGAGI. V was pared by 6 bases and J by 3 bases, with 15 bases between. The CDR3 is 14 residues long. The CDR3 region has the DNA TGTGCCAGCAGCCGCCCGGGTACCAACTACGAGCAGTACTTC. Protein: CASSRPGTNYEQYF.

This chain uses TRBV7-9 with TRBJ1-6; D unresolved. The germline V gene encodes CDR1 SEHNR and CDR2 FQNEAQ (reference sequence). The germline V and J ends were trimmed by 5 bases and 10 bases, with 15 bases remaining between them. The CDR3 extends over 14 amino acids. In DNA form, the CDR3 reads TGTGCCAGCAGCCCAGCCCTTGAGGGATCACCCCTCCACTTT. Amino acid sequence: CASSPALEGSPLHF.

In regard to this clone: The identical CDR3 is also encoded by other nucleotide sequences in the sample. The rearrangement links TRBV29-1 to TRBJ1-3; D unclear. CDR3 length: 12 residues. V dropped 4 bases and J dropped 3 bases, with 7 bases sitting between them. Germline V gene sequence: CDR1 SQVTM, CDR2 ANQGSEA. The CDR3: CSVGGDGNTIYF. As DNA, the CDR3 is TGCAGCGTTGGCGGGGATGGAAACACCATATATTTT.

The chain has TRBV18 and TRBJ2-7, with TRBD2 as a possible D gene (6 bases). This CDR3 is 12 amino acids long. The ends were cut back, 3 bases at V and 7 bases at J, with 10 bases in the middle. The germline CDR1 and CDR2 sequences are KGHSH and LQKENI. The CDR3: CASSPSREEQYF. CDR3 DNA: TGTGCCAGCTCACCCTCCCGGGAGGAGCAGTACTTC.

This clone was picked up one time. The CDR3 region is CSLNSQETQYF. CDR3 DNA sequence: TGCAGCCTCAACTCGCAAGAGACCCAGTACTTC. The chain joins TRBV29-1 to TRBJ2-5; D not resolved. CDR1 SQVTM and CDR2 ANQGSEA come from the germline V gene. The V gene lost 8 bases and the J gene lost 2 bases, with 9 bases spanning the gap. The CDR3 length is 11 residues. The full variable domain, rest sourced from reference TRBV29-1 and TRBJ2-5, is SAVISQKPSRDICQRGTSLTIQCQVDSQVTMMFWYRQQPGQSLTLIATANQGSEATYESGFVIDKFPISRPNLTFSTLTVSNMSPEDSSIYLCSLNSQETQYFGPGTRLLVL.

V is TRBV11-2 and J is TRBJ1-4; D remains ambiguous. V was shortened by 5 bases and J by 8 bases, with 12 bases between the two germline ends. CDR1 is SGHAT and CDR2 is FQNNGV in the germline V gene. The CDR3 covers 13 residues. The CDR3 reads CASSGEGFEKLFF. For the CDR3, the DNA is TGTGCCAGCAGCGGTGAGGGATTCGAAAAACTGTTTTTT. Combining the CDR3 with reference TRBV11-2 and TRBJ1-4 gives the whole variable domain EAGVAQSPRYKIIEKRQSVAFWCNPISGHATLYWYQQILGQGPKLLIQFQNNGVVDDSQLPKDRFSAERLKGVDSTLKIQPAKLEDSAVYLCASSGEGFEKLFFGSGTQLSVL.

The V call is TRBV21-1, the J call TRBJ2-2; TRBD2, as called in the table, went unchecked against the DNA. TRBV21-1 is noted as a pseudogene. This CDR3 is built from 20 residues. Written as DNA, the CDR3 is TGTGCCAGCAGCAAAGCGCGGGCTGGGACTAGCGGAATGAACACCGGGGAGCTGTTTTTT. This codes for CASSKARAGTSGMNTGELFF.

This sequence joins TRBV9 and TRBJ1-4, with no clear D. CDR3 size: 14 residues. Germline CDR1 is SGDLS and CDR2 is YYNGEE. Trimming removed 0 bases from V and 7 bases from J, with 10 bases in between. The CDR3 nucleotides read TGTGCCAGCAGCGTAGGAGAATTCGGTGAAAAACTGTTTTTT. Encoded protein: CASSVGEFGEKLFF.

V usage is TRBV18 and J usage is TRBJ1-5; D might be TRBD1 (5 bases). V dropped 4 bases and J dropped 0 bases, with 10 bases sitting between them. The CDR3 runs to 15 residues. Germline assignment: CDR1 KGHSH and CDR2 LQKENI. The CDR3 DNA follows: TGTGCCAGCTCACTCGGAAGGGGTAGCAATCAGCCCCAGCATTTT. Amino acids: CASSLGRGSNQPQHF.

The chain has TRBV5-1 and TRBJ2-7; TRBD2 aligns across 7 bases. The CDR3 loop spans 15 amino acids. The trim removed 7 bases at V and 6 bases at J, leaving 16 bases unmatched. CDR1 is SGHRS and CDR2 is YFSETQ in the germline V gene. The CDR3 loop reads CASRLEGRGFAEQYF. The CDR3 DNA sequence: TGCGCCAGCCGCCTGGAGGGGAGGGGTTTCGCCGAGCAGTACTTC.

The rearrangement joins TRBV4-2 to TRBJ1-1, with 8 positions matching TRBD1. Trimming removed 0 bases from V and 4 bases from J; junction bases left unmatched: 10. Germline V gene sequence: CDR1 LGHNA, CDR2 YNFKEQ. This CDR3 comprises 17 residues. For the CDR3, the DNA is TGTGCCAGCAGCCAAGATGACAGGGGAGCCCGGAGCACTGAAGCTTTCTTT. The encoded protein is CASSQDDRGARSTEAFF.

The chain links TRBV9 to TRBJ1-4; no firm D call. Trimming cost V 3 bases and J 0 bases, with 6 bases left between them. CDR1 SGDLS and CDR2 YYNGEE come from the germline V gene. The CDR3 contains 14 residues. The CDR3 protein is CASSAGATNEKLFF. The CDR3, as DNA: TGTGCCAGCAGCGCGGGTGCAACTAATGAAAAACTGTTTTTT.

The chain employs TRBV19 and TRBJ1-6; TRBD1 matches at 10 bases. Per the germline V gene, CDR1 is LNHDA and CDR2 is SQIVND (reference sequence). This CDR3 comprises 18 residues. After removal of 8 bases from V and 0 bases from J, the junction contained 10 bases not matched to a gene. The CDR3 DNA follows: TGTGCCAGTGCCTTGGGACAGGGGCGTAGCTCCTATAATTCACCCCTCCACTTT. It is translated as CASALGQGRSSYNSPLHF.

The chain is built from TRBV5-4 and TRBJ2-2; D possibly corresponds to TRBD1 (5 bases). The CDR3 has 16 residues. In germline, CDR1 is SGHNT, CDR2 YYREEE (reference sequence). Trimming shortened V by 3 bases and J by 1 base, and 13 bases separated the two germline ends. The CDR3 reads CASSSNIQGNTGELFF. The CDR3 nucleotides read TGTGCCAGCAGCTCTAATATTCAGGGGAACACCGGGGAGCTGTTTTTT.

The chain links TRBV7-2 to TRBJ1-4, with TRBD1 matching 9 bases. Trimming at V came to 5 bases and at J to 4 bases, leaving 2 bases not matched to a gene. The CDR3 extends over 14 amino acids. Per germline, CDR1 SGHTA and CDR2 FQGNSA. CDR3 sequence reads: CASSPDRGNEKLFF. DNA for the CDR3: TGTGCCAGCAGCCCGGACAGGGGTAATGAAAAACTGTTTTTT.

The rearrangement joins TRBV5-8 to TRBJ1-2; TRBD1 matches 7 bases. The V gene end was trimmed by 0 bases and the J gene end by 2 bases; junction bases not matched to a gene: 7. The CDR3 covers 16 residues. Germline V CDR1 and CDR2: SGHTS, YDEGEE. CDR3 coding DNA: TGTGCCAGCAGCTTGGCCCCAGGGGGGTGGAACTATGGCTACACCTTC. Translation gives CASSLAPGGWNYGYTF.